This T cell receptor beta chain was found in a study of vaccination and CD4 T cells after COVID-19. A remark on this clonotype: As yet, its antigen is unknown.

Sequenced with the Oncomine TCR Beta short-read assay was DNA taken from cultured CD4+ T cells. Via MiXCR, TCRdb re-called the PCR reads, giving one row per CDR3 protein. The sample has approximately 10,000 distinct CDR3 sequences, roughly 64% seen once. The treatment here: roughly nine-day PBMC culture with coronavirus spike peptide pools or control peptides (ViraFEST assay). With 0 bases clipped from V and 3 bases from J, the junction kept 2 bases outside the gene matches. Germline lookup yields CDR1 DFQATT and CDR2 SNEGSKA (reference sequence). The CDR3 has 14 amino acids. The sequenced sample was CD4+ T cells from blood, cultured in vitro. This TCR came from a human donor who had recovered from COVID-19. V gene TRBV20-1 combines with J gene TRBJ1-1, with TRBD1 matching 9 bases. The CDR3 DNA sequence: TGCAGTGCTAGAGACGACAGGGGGTACACTGAAGCTTTCTTT. This gives the protein CSARDDRGYTEAFF.